This T cell receptor beta chain was captured by sequencing in a study of tissue T cells after allogeneic stem cell transplantation. The wider study: Patients with graft-versus-host disease had grafts: four unmodified, three CD34-selected and T-cell-depleted.

Produced via immunoSEQ multiplex PCR; TCRdb's table is partial and in-frame only. The table lists 25,000 to 35,000 clones, over 75% of them singletons. CDR3 length: 12 residues. J gave up 4 bases and V 5 bases, and 1 base lay outside the gene matches. Germline V gene lookup returns CDR1 MNHEY and CDR2 SVGEGT. The sequenced sample was blood, obtained before transplantation. The J gene is TRBJ2-7, the V gene TRBV6-2 or TRBV6-3; 8 nucleotides agree with TRBD1. The sequence was collected from a woman aged 18-55 years who later had graft-versus-host disease after an allogeneic stem cell transplant. CDR3 amino acids: CASSTGGYEQYF. The CDR3 nucleotides are TGTGCCAGCAGTACAGGGGGGTACGAGCAGTACTTC.